The source of this T cell receptor (beta chain) is a study of cytomegalovirus exposure and HLA in healthy donors. In the study overall: Both the 100 to 150 validation repertoires and the 550 to 750 first-cohort repertoires used the same platform, as reported by a later analysis.

With 0 bases removed from V and 3 bases from J, the gap between germline ends came to 12 bases. The CDR3 is made up of 15 amino acids. Per the germline V gene, CDR1 is SGHNT and CDR2 is YYREEE (reference sequence). Only in-frame clones appear in the TCRdb table, and some are missing; sequencing was by immunoSEQ multiplex PCR. Of around 250,000 clones listed, around 90% are singletons. Notes on this clone: As yet, its antigen is unknown.

Study-wide points: The classifier, whose performance was assessed in both the original and validation cohorts, reportedly diagnosed cytomegalovirus status with high specificity and sensitivity. Researchers counted over 150 TCR beta chains as cytomegalovirus-associated. Rarity held for most TCR sequences, but there were some public TCRs that occurred in many donors.

Input material: PBMCs. This TCR was sampled from a woman aged 18 to 35 in good health and CMV-seronegative. The chain links TRBV5-4 to TRBJ1-1, with no clear D. In DNA, the CDR3 is TGTGCCAGCAGCTTGGAAGGAAGGAGGGACACTGAAGCTTTCTTT. It yields the protein CASSLEGRRDTEAFF.